Sequencing of this T cell receptor beta chain was carried out in a study of blood T cell repertoires in COVID-19. In the study overall: The study drew acute and convalescent COVID-19 samples from the United States, Italy and Spain. The cDNA or gDNA used as material had been derived from T cells, B-cell-depleted T cells, or PBMCs.

Trimming took 5 bases from V and 0 from J, leaving 20 bases between them. This CDR3 has 17 amino acids. Per germline, CDR1 PRHDT and CDR2 FYEKMQ (reference sequence). Original handling: Amplifying reference gene primers gave estimates of nucleated cell counts. Profiled with immunoSEQ multiplex PCR; TCRdb holds only in-frame clones, not every one. That table furnishes V, J and clone size, whereas the DNA furnished D and trimming. The repertoire includes some 75,000 clones, 90% of them detected once, and 6.9% sits in the top ten. About this clone: No conserved phenylalanine or tryptophan is present at the end of the CDR3, so a read error is the likely explanation.

The source material was peripheral blood. The sequence was obtained from a human donor in a cohort sampled during active COVID-19. The chain joins TRBV13 to TRBJ2-7; D is possibly TRBD2 (5 bases). CDR3 DNA: TGTGCCAGCAGCCTGGTGGAGGTGACATTCGGCTCCTACGAGCAGTACATC. This sequence encodes CASSLVEVTFGSYEQYI.